One T cell receptor (beta chain) is described in this entry. The record originates from a study of control samples from healthy donors and cancer patients. Clones were sequenced by immunoSEQ multiplex PCR, and TCRdb holds only the in-frame ones, with some missing. The repertoire includes tens of thousands of clones, approximately 90% of them detected once, and approximately 1.4% sits in the top ten. Trimming shortened V by 5 bases and J by 4 bases, and 17 bases separated the two germline ends. Germline values: CDR1 LNHDA, CDR2 SQIVND (reference sequence). The CDR3 is made up of 15 amino acids. This chain connects TRBV19 to TRBJ1-2; no firm D call. Source material: PBMCs. The sequence was collected from a man aged 40-49 years with colorectal cancer. DNA of the CDR3: TGTGCCAGTAGTCGGGCAGCCCGCCGGGTCTATGGCTACACCTTC. It codes for CASSRAARRVYGYTF.